This T cell receptor beta chain was recorded in a study of blood T cell repertoires in COVID-19. Across the study: Acute-phase and convalescent COVID-19 samples originated in the United States, Italy and Spain. T cells, B-cell-depleted T cells, or PBMCs supplied cDNA or gDNA.

In the authors' workflow: The authors estimated nucleated cell counts from reference gene primer amplification. Some clones are missing from TCRdb's copy, which holds only in-frame ones; the method was immunoSEQ multiplex PCR. D and trimming were read from the DNA, whereas the V and J calls and clone size are those reported in that table. The profile shows approximately 180,000 clones, 70% to 90% of them singletons. The length of the CDR3 is 15 residues. V was pared by 6 bases and J by 3 bases, with 7 bases of the junction left unmatched. Germline assignment: CDR1 KGHSH and CDR2 LQKENI. Source material: peripheral blood. The sequence was obtained from a woman of 80 years or more with acute or convalescent COVID-19. This sequence joins TRBV18 and TRBJ2-7, with 11 bases matching TRBD1. Here the CDR3 DNA reads TGTGCCAGCTCGCTGGCCGGGACAGGGGGCTACGAGCAGTACTTC. Amino acids: CASSLAGTGGYEQYF.